These 31 T cell receptor beta chains were sequenced from one sample in a study of cytomegalovirus exposure and HLA in healthy donors. The PCR was carried out with 60 Vbeta primers and 13 Jbeta primers. TCRdb's table, derived via immunoSEQ multiplex PCR, lists solely in-frame clones and lacks some. The repertoire holds 100,000 to 150,000 clones, roughly 85% seen once, with more than 0.9% in the top ten. The sequenced sample was PBMCs. These receptors originate from a boy younger than 18 in good health and CMV-seronegative.

The chain joins TRBV25-1 to TRBJ2-7; 12 nucleotides line up with TRBD2. Trimming cost V 6 bases and J 3 bases; bases outside gene matches: 3. CDR1 is MGHDK and CDR2 is SYGVNS in the germline V gene. The CDR3 has 14 residues. Written as DNA, the CDR3 is TGTGCCAGCAGCCGGGGACTAGCGGGCTACGAGCAGTACTTC. Its translation: CASSRGLAGYEQYF.

This chain uses TRBV30 with TRBJ1-3; D remains unclear. The germline V and J ends were trimmed by 4 bases and 2 bases, with 3 bases remaining between them. Per germline, CDR1 GTSNPN and CDR2 SVGIG (reference sequence). The CDR3 totals 11 residues. CDR3 bases: TGTGCCTGGACTCCTGGAAACACCATATATTTT. The encoded protein is CAWTPGNTIYF.

V is TRBV2 and J is TRBJ1-5; D gene unclear. The CDR3 is 15 amino acids. Germline assignment: CDR1 SNHLY and CDR2 FYNNEI. Between the trimmed V and J ends, which lost 6 bases and 2 bases, there was a span of 14 bases. DNA of the CDR3: TGTGCCAGCAGCCCCTCGAGGGCGGGCAATCAGCCCCAGCATTTT. Translating gives CASSPSRAGNQPQHF.

The chain carries TRBV28 and TRBJ1-5; D may be TRBD1 (6 bases). V lost 3 bases, J lost 9 bases, and 21 bases lay in between. CDR1 MDHEN and CDR2 SYDVKM come from the germline V gene. CDR3 size: 16 residues. CDR3 coding DNA: TGTGCCAGCAGTTTCTCCCGGGGGGGCGCAGGGCGGCCCCAGCATTTT. Translating gives CASSFSRGGAGRPQHF.

The chain employs TRBV5-1 and TRBJ2-3, with TRBD2 matching over 11 bases. CDR1 is SGHRS, CDR2 YFSETQ, per germline. Germline trimming cut 0 bases from V and 2 bases from J; bases unmatched to any gene: 5. The CDR3 has 17 residues. The CDR3 region has the DNA TGCGCCAGCAGCTTGGCCCGGACTAGCGGGTTCACAGATACGCAGTATTTT. Protein sequence: CASSLARTSGFTDTQYF.

V and J are TRBV25-1 and TRBJ1-3; the D gene is possibly TRBD1 (6 bases). Trimming shortened V by 4 bases and J by 0 bases, and 10 bases separated the two germline ends. Germline V gives CDR1 MGHDK, CDR2 SYGVNS. The CDR3 is made up of 15 amino acids. The CDR3 region is CASSGQGYSGNTIYF. CDR3 nucleotides: TGTGCCAGCAGTGGCCAGGGGTACTCTGGAAACACCATATATTTT.

V usage is TRBV30 and J usage is TRBJ2-1, with 7 bases that match TRBD2. Per germline, CDR1 GTSNPN and CDR2 SVGIG (reference sequence). The CDR3 consists of 14 residues. Trimming at V came to 0 bases and at J to 3 bases, leaving 2 bases not matched to a gene. CDR3 DNA sequence: TGTGCCTGGAGTGTTGGCGGGGGCTACAATGAGCAGTTCTTC. Translated, it gives CAWSVGGGYNEQFF.

This clone was detected only a few times. The rearrangement uses TRBV4-3 and TRBJ1-1, with D perhaps matching TRBD1 (5 bases). Germline V CDR1 and CDR2: LGHNA, YSLEER. The V end lost 3 bases, the J end lost 7 bases, and 12 bases lay between the germline ends. The CDR3 covers 13 residues. CDR3 in amino acids: CASSQDSGDEAFF. CDR3 nucleotide sequence: TGCGCCAGCAGCCAGGATTCGGGGGATGAAGCTTTCTTT.

The chain carries TRBV6-4 and TRBJ2-1; TRBD2 aligns across 11 bases. The germline V gene has CDR1 MRHNA and CDR2 SNTAGT. The CDR3 is 15 amino acids. After removal of 6 bases from V and 3 bases from J, the junction contained 4 bases not matched to a gene. The CDR3, as DNA: TGTGCCAGCAGGCTACTAGCGGGAGACTACAATGAGCAGTTCTTC. It specifies CASRLLAGDYNEQFF.

The rearrangement joins TRBV6-6 to TRBJ1-5; 10 bases are a match to TRBD1. CDR1 MNHNY and CDR2 SVGAGI come from the germline V gene (reference sequence). V lost 6 bases to trimming and J lost 4 bases; unmatched junction nucleotides: 9. CDR3 length equals 16 residues. CDR3 DNA: TGTGCCAGCAGCCAGGGACAGGGGATTTGGAATCAGCCCCAGCATTTT. Translated: CASSQGQGIWNQPQHF.

V is TRBV4-2 and J is TRBJ2-1, with 11 bases matching TRBD2. CDR1 is LGHNA and CDR2 is YNFKEQ in the germline V gene. The length of the CDR3 is 17 residues. With V trimmed by 1 base and J by 3 bases, 5 bases remained unmatched. DNA of the CDR3: TGTGCCAGCAGCCAAGGGGCTAGCGGGAGGTACTACAATGAGCAGTTCTTC. Its protein is CASSQGASGRYYNEQFF.

The V and J genes are TRBV10-3 and TRBJ1-2; D gene ambiguous. The V gene lost 7 bases and the J gene lost 0 bases, with 9 bases spanning the gap. The length of the CDR3 is 13 residues. Germline V lookup: CDR1 ENHRY, CDR2 SYGVKD. The CDR3 DNA is TGTGCCATCACTTCGGTACCTAACTATGGCTACACCTTC. Its protein product is CAITSVPNYGYTF.

V gene TRBV7-9 combines with J gene TRBJ2-2; D may be TRBD2 (5 bases). Germline CDR1 and CDR2: SEHNR and FQNEAQ (reference sequence). The CDR3 runs to 15 residues. With 3 bases removed from V and 4 bases from J, the gap between germline ends came to 12 bases. The CDR3 nucleotides are TGTGCCAGCAGCTTGCGGCGGGTTGGCACCGGGGAGCTGTTTTTT. It codes for CASSLRRVGTGELFF.

V gene TRBV5-1 combines with J gene TRBJ2-3; 8 nucleotides agree with TRBD1. CDR3 length: 15 amino acids. Germline V CDR1 and CDR2: SGHRS, YFSETQ. V dropped 4 bases and J dropped 4; count of bases not matched to a gene: 8. The CDR3: CASSGGQVFADTQYF. CDR3 nucleotide sequence: TGCGCCAGCAGCGGGGGACAGGTGTTTGCAGATACGCAGTATTTT.

The gene calls are TRBV11-2 and TRBJ1-5; TRBD1 matches at 7 bases. Germline lookup yields CDR1 SGHAT and CDR2 FQNNGV. The CDR3 covers 15 residues. The V and J ends lost 5 bases and 0 bases, in that order; junction bases with no gene match: 4. In DNA form, the CDR3 reads TGTGCCAGCAGCGTTACAGGGGATAGCAATCAGCCCCAGCATTTT. Its protein is CASSVTGDSNQPQHF.

This chain links TRBV6-1 with TRBJ2-2, with a weak D call TRBD2 (6 bases). The germline V gene encodes CDR1 MNHNS and CDR2 SASEGT. The CDR3 spans 16 residues. V gave up 2 bases and J gave up 0 bases, with 10 bases separating them. As DNA, the CDR3 is TGTGCCAGCAGTGAACCAGGAGGGCCGAACACCGGGGAGCTGTTTTTT. Translating gives CASSEPGGPNTGELFF.

The V gene is TRBV7-2, the J gene TRBJ2-1, with TRBD2 matching 9 bases. The CDR3 runs 17 residues. Germline lookup yields CDR1 SGHTA and CDR2 FQGNSA. V gave up 4 bases and J gave up 6 bases; unmatched junction bases: 13. The chain's CDR3 is CASSSMRGLAEINEQFF. In DNA, the CDR3 is TGTGCCAGCAGCTCAATGAGGGGACTAGCAGAAATCAATGAGCAGTTCTTC.

This clone was observed a single time. The J gene is TRBJ1-5, the V gene TRBV5-1; D is unclear. The V gene's germline CDR1 is SGHRS and CDR2 YFSETQ. This CDR3 is built from 15 residues. V lost 2 bases and J lost 2, with 11 bases in between. CDR3 in amino acids: CASSLAGGGNQPQHF. CDR3 coding DNA: TGCGCCAGCAGCTTAGCTGGAGGTGGCAATCAGCCCCAGCATTTT.

The rearrangement joins TRBV6-5 to TRBJ1-1, with 8 bases identical to TRBD1. V was pared by 0 bases and J by 11 bases, with 8 bases of the junction left unmatched. Germline V gene sequence: CDR1 MNHEY, CDR2 SVGAGI. The CDR3 has 14 residues. The CDR3 DNA is TGTGCCAGCAGTTACTCTCGGACAGGGTATGGTGCTTTCTTT. Protein: CASSYSRTGYGAFF.

V and J are TRBV19 and TRBJ1-2; D is unclear. CDR3 length: 13 residues. Germline V gene sequence: CDR1 LNHDA, CDR2 SQIVND (reference sequence). V was trimmed by 5 bases and J by 5 bases, leaving 12 bases between them. Here the CDR3 reads CASSSPLAYGYTF. In nucleotides, the CDR3 is TGTGCCAGTAGTTCTCCCTTAGCATATGGCTACACCTTC.

The chain employs TRBV7-2 and TRBJ2-6; the D gene is possibly TRBD2 (5 bases). Germline CDR1 SGHTA, CDR2 FQGNSA. The V and J ends lost 7 bases and 2 bases respectively, with 15 bases between them. The CDR3 has 16 residues. The CDR3 sequence is CASTRDPGPGANVLTF. The CDR3 nucleotides are TGTGCCAGCACCCGGGATCCTGGACCTGGGGCCAACGTCCTGACTTTC.

This clone has a single count. The V call is TRBV30, the J call TRBJ1-1; 8 nucleotides agree with TRBD1. Germline V gives CDR1 GTSNPN, CDR2 SVGIG (reference sequence). CDR3 size: 12 residues. With V trimmed by 4 bases and J by 6 bases, 4 bases remained unmatched. The DNA of the CDR3 is TGTGCCTGGACCAGGGGGCCTGCTGAAGCTTTCTTT. Its protein product is CAWTRGPAEAFF.

The V gene is TRBV5-6, the J gene TRBJ1-4, with D uncertain. The CDR3 loop spans 15 amino acids. V lost 1 base and J lost 10, with 17 bases in between. CDR1 and CDR2 from the germline V gene are SGHDT and YYEEEE. The CDR3 here is CASSLMSMLVGKLFF. The CDR3 DNA follows: TGTGCCAGCAGCTTGATGAGTATGCTAGTCGGAAAACTGTTTTTT.

This clone was seen a few times. The chain combines TRBV6-5 with TRBJ1-5, with D perhaps TRBD1 (5 bases). The CDR3 runs 15 residues. The ends were cut back, 6 bases at V and 2 bases at J, with 14 bases in the middle. From germline, CDR1 is MNHEY and CDR2 SVGAGI. In DNA form, the CDR3 reads TGTGCCAGCAGGTTAACAGGTTTGGGCAATCAGCCCCAGCATTTT. This sequence encodes CASRLTGLGNQPQHF.

The chain uses TRBV2 and TRBJ2-7, with 8 bases lining up with TRBD1. The germline V gene has CDR1 SNHLY and CDR2 FYNNEI. V lost 7 bases and J lost 4; bases outside the gene matches: 18. This CDR3 has 17 residues. CDR3 residues: CASIRQTGTGQLYEQYF. CDR3 in DNA: TGTGCCAGCATACGTCAGACCGGGACAGGTCAACTATACGAGCAGTACTTC. The full variable domain, in which reference TRBV2 and TRBJ2-7 provide the parts outside the CDR3, is EPEVTQTPSHQVTQMGQEVILRCVPISNHLYFYWYRQILGQKVEFLVSFYNNEISEKSEIFDDQFSVERPDGSNFTLKIRSTKLEDSAMYFCASIRQTGTGQLYEQYFGPGTRLTVT.

DNA for the CDR3: TGTGCCAGCCAAGGGGGGGAAAGGGACACCGGGGAGCTGTTTTTT. Encoded protein: CASQGGERDTGELFF. The rearrangement joins TRBV19 to TRBJ2-2, with D possibly TRBD2 on 7 matching bases. This CDR3 is built from 15 residues. Trimming removed 9 bases from V and 3 bases from J, with 17 bases in between. The germline gives CDR1 LNHDA, CDR2 SQIVND (reference sequence).

The gene calls are TRBV5-4 and TRBJ2-7, with 8 bases fitting TRBD2. The CDR3 contains 15 residues. Unmatched junction bases numbered 5, after V lost 3 bases and J lost 0 bases. Germline CDR1 and CDR2: SGHNT and YYREEE (reference sequence). The CDR3 DNA is TGTGCCAGCAGCTGGGGTAGCGGGAACTCCTACGAGCAGTACTTC. Its protein is CASSWGSGNSYEQYF.

The J gene is TRBJ2-1, the V gene TRBV14, with no clear D. This CDR3 is built from 15 residues. V lost 0 bases and J lost 7, with 13 bases in between. Germline CDR1 and CDR2: SGHDN and FVKESK. CDR3 loop: CASSQDWYGLNEQFF. CDR3 nucleotide sequence: TGTGCCAGCAGCCAAGATTGGTACGGTTTGAATGAGCAGTTCTTC.

CDR3 bases: TGTGCCAGCAGTTACTGGGGACAGGGGACCTACAATGAGCAGTTCTTC. This sequence encodes CASSYWGQGTYNEQFF. J is TRBJ2-1 and V is TRBV6-5, with TRBD1 matching over 10 bases. The CDR3 totals 16 residues. J was trimmed by 2 bases and V by 1 base; bases with no gene match: 2. Germline V gives CDR1 MNHEY, CDR2 SVGAGI.

The chain combines TRBV2 with TRBJ2-7; 9 nucleotides line up with TRBD2. J lost 4 bases, V lost 10 bases, and 14 bases had no gene match. The CDR3 loop spans 15 amino acids. The germline V gene has CDR1 SNHLY and CDR2 FYNNEI. CDR3 sequence: CAIGGREGAPYEQYF. The DNA for the CDR3 is TGTGCCATTGGGGGGCGGGAGGGGGCTCCGTACGAGCAGTACTTC.

V is TRBV27 and J is TRBJ1-1, with 9 nucleotides matching TRBD1. Losses at the gene ends were 4 bases for V and 1 base for J; bases not matched to a gene: 4. Per the germline V gene, CDR1 is MNHEY and CDR2 is SMNVEV (reference sequence). The CDR3 totals 15 residues. This chain's CDR3 is CASSSGQGTNTEAFF. The CDR3 DNA reads as TGTGCCAGCAGTTCGGGACAGGGCACGAACACTGAAGCTTTCTTT.